This T cell receptor (beta chain) is from a study of blood T cell repertoires in COVID-19. Study overall: Acute-phase and convalescent COVID-19 samples originated in the United States, Italy and Spain. Sources were T cells, B-cell-depleted T cells, or PBMCs; the material itself was cDNA or gDNA.

In the authors' methods: It was from reference gene primer amplification that nucleated cell counts were estimated. Generated by immunoSEQ multiplex PCR, the TCRdb table keeps only in-frame clones and is missing some. That table supplies the V and J calls and clone size; D and trimming were determined from the DNA. This table has 220,000 or so clones, 82% appearing once. This CDR3 region has 15 residues. Trimming stripped 2 bases from V and 0 bases from J, with 10 bases between. Germline lookup yields CDR1 SGDLS and CDR2 YYNGEE. The TCR sequence derives from a woman of 80 years or more with acute or convalescent COVID-19. What was sequenced was peripheral blood. V gene TRBV9 combines with J gene TRBJ2-3; a weak D match, TRBD2 (6 bases). This CDR3 is CASSVGGRSTDTQYF. The CDR3 DNA follows: TGTGCCAGCAGCGTGGGAGGCAGAAGCACAGATACGCAGTATTTT.